This T cell receptor beta chain was found in a study of blood T cell repertoires in COVID-19. Across the whole study: T cells, B-cell-depleted T cells, or PBMCs supplied cDNA or gDNA.

Looked up from germline, CDR1 is SGHRS and CDR2 is YFSETQ. Deletions cut 4 bases from V and 2 bases from J, with 8 bases between. The CDR3 sequence is 13 residues long. The method was immunoSEQ multiplex PCR; TCRdb's version includes in-frame clones alone and lacks a portion of them. The table has about 380,000 clones, about 89% seen once. The TCR comes from a man younger than 40 who had recovered from COVID-19. Sequenced input: PBMCs or T cells enriched from blood (not recorded which). The rearrangement uses TRBV5-1 and TRBJ2-3; D might be TRBD2 (5 bases). CDR3 nucleotide sequence: TGCGCCAGCAGCGGACTTACCACAGATACGCAGTATTTT. This sequence encodes CASSGLTTDTQYF.